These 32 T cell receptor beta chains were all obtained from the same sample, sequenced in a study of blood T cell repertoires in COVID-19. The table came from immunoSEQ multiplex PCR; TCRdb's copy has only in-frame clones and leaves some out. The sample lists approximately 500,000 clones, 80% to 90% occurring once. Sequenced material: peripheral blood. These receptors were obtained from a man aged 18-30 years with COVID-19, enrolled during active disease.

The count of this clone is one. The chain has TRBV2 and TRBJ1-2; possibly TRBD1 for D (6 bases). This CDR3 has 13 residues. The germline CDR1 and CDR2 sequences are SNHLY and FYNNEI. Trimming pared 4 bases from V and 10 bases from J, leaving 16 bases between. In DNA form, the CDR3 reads TGTGCCAGCAGTGGCGAACTGACAGGCGCCTACACCTTC. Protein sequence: CASSGELTGAYTF.

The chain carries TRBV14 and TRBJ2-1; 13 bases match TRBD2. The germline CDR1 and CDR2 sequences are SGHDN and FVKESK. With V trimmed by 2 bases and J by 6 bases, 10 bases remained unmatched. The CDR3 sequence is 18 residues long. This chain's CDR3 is CASSQRLAGGPQTNEQFF. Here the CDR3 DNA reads TGTGCCAGCAGCCAACGACTAGCGGGGGGCCCCCAAACCAATGAGCAGTTCTTC.

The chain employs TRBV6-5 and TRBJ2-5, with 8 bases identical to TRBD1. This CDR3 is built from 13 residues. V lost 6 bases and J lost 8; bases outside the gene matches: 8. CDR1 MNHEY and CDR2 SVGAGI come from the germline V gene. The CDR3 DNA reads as TGTGCCAGCAGGCTAACAGGGGGAAAAACCCAGTACTTC. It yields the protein CASRLTGGKTQYF.

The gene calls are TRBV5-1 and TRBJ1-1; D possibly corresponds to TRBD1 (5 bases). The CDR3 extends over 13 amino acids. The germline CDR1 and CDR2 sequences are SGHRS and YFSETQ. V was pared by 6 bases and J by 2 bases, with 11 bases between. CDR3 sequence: CASTGISNTEAFF. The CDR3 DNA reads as TGCGCCAGCACAGGGATTTCTAACACTGAAGCTTTCTTT.

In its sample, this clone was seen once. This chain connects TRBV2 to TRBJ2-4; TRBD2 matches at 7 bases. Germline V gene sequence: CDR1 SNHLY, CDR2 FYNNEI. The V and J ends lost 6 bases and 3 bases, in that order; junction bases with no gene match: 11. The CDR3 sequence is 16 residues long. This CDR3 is CASRPRGSSGKNIQYF. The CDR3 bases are TGTGCCAGCAGACCCCGGGGGTCTAGCGGCAAAAACATTCAGTACTTC.

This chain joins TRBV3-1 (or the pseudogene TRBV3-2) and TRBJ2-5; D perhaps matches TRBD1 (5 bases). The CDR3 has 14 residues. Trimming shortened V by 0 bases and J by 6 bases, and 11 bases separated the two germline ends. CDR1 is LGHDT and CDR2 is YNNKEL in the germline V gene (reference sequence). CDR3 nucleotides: TGTGCCAGCAGCCAAGAGGCAGGGCGAAAGACCCAGTACTTC. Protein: CASSQEAGRKTQYF.

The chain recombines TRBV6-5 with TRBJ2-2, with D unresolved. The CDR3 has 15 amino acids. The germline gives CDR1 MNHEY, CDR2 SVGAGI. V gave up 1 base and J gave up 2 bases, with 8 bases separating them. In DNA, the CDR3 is TGTGCCAGCAGTTACTTAGCAGCAAACACCGGGGAGCTGTTTTTT. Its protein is CASSYLAANTGELFF.

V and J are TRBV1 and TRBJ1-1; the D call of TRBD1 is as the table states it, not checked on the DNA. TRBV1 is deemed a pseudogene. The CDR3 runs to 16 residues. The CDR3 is CTSSPLQTGGSTEAFF. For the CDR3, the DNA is TGCACCAGCAGCCCACTCCAAACAGGGGGCTCCACTGAAGCTTTCTTT.

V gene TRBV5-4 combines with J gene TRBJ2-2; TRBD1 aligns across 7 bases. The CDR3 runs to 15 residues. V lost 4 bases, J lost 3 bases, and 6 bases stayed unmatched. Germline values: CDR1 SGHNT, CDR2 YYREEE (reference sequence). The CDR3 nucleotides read TGTGCCAGCAGCCCGACAGGGTCGGACACCGGGGAGCTGTTTTTT. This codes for CASSPTGSDTGELFF.

This CDR3 reads CASSPWVRLAGGQTYQETQYF. The CDR3 DNA is TGTGCCAGCAGCCCCTGGGTGAGGCTAGCGGGGGGCCAAACCTACCAAGAGACCCAGTACTTC. The chain couples TRBV4-2 to TRBJ2-5, with 11 bases aligning to TRBD2. This CDR3 has 21 residues. J was trimmed by 0 bases and V by 4 bases; bases with no gene match: 19. The germline V gene encodes CDR1 LGHNA and CDR2 YNFKEQ.

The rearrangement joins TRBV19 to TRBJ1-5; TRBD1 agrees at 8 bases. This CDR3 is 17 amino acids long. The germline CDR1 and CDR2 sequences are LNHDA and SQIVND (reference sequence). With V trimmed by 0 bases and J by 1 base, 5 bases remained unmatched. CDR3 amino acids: CASSIEAGQVSNQPQHF. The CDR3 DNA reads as TGTGCCAGTAGTATAGAGGCGGGACAGGTGAGCAATCAGCCCCAGCATTTT.

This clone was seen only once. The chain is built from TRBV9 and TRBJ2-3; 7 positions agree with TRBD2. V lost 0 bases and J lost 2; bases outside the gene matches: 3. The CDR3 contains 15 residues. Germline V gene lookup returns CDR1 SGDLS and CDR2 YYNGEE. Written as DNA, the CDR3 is TGTGCCAGCAGCGTAGCCGGGGGGTTCACAGATACGCAGTATTTT. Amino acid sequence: CASSVAGGFTDTQYF. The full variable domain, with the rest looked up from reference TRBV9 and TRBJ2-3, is DSGVTQTPKHLITATGQRVTLRCSPRSGDLSVYWYQQSLDQGLQFLIQYYNGEERAKGNILERFSAQQFPDLHSELNLSSLELGDSALYFCASSVAGGFTDTQYFGPGTRLTVL.

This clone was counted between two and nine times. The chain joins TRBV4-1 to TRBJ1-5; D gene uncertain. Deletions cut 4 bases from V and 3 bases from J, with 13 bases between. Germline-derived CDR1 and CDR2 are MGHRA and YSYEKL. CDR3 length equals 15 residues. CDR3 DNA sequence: TGCGCCAGCAGCCCGGTCCGGGGAATCAATCAGCCCCAGCATTTT. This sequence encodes CASSPVRGINQPQHF.

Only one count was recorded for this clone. The CDR3 DNA is TGTGCCAGCAGCTTCAGGGGATTAGGACAGCCCCAGCATTTT. Translated: CASSFRGLGQPQHF. This chain links TRBV7-2 with TRBJ1-5, with D possibly being TRBD1 (6 bases). The germline CDR1 and CDR2 sequences are SGHTA and FQGNSA. The CDR3 is 14 amino acids. Trimming removed 3 bases from V and 7 bases from J, with 13 bases in between.

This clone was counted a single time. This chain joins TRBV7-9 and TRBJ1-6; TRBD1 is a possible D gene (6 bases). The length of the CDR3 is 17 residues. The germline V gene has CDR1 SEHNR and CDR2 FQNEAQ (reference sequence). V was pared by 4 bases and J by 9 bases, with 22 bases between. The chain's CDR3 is CASSSIPKQGLVSPLHF. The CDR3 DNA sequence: TGTGCCAGCAGCTCAATCCCCAAGCAGGGGTTGGTTTCACCCCTCCACTTT.

The CDR3, as DNA: TGTGCCAGCAGCCAAGACTTATCCTACGAGCAGTACTTC. It yields the protein CASSQDLSYEQYF. This sequence joins TRBV4-2 and TRBJ2-7; D not certain. CDR3 size: 13 residues. V was cut by 0 bases and J by 1 base, with 4 bases left in between. Germline CDR1 LGHNA, CDR2 YNFKEQ.

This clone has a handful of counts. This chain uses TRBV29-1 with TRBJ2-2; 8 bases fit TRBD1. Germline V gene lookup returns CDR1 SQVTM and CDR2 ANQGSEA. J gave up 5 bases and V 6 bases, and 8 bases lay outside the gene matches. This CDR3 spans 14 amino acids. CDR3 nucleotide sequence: TGCAGCGTCCTTGGACAGGGAGGAACCGGGGAGCTGTTTTTT. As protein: CSVLGQGGTGELFF.

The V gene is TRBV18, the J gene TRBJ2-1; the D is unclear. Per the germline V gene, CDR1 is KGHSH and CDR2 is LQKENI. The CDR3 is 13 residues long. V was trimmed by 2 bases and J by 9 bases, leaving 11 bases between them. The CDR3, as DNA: TGTGCCAGCTCACCATACGAAGGCGGTGAGCAGTTCTTC. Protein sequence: CASSPYEGGEQFF.

The CDR3 is CASSLREKGYEQYF. The CDR3 DNA is TGTGCCAGCAGCCTAAGGGAGAAGGGCTACGAGCAGTACTTC. The chain combines TRBV5-6 with TRBJ2-7; D perhaps matches TRBD2 (5 bases). Germline loops: CDR1 SGHDT, CDR2 YYEEEE. The V end lost 4 bases, the J end lost 3 bases, and 14 bases lay between the germline ends. The CDR3 length is 14 residues.

The CDR3 sequence is CASRLAAKHQETQYF. The CDR3 coding sequence is TGTGCCAGTAGGTTAGCGGCTAAACACCAAGAGACCCAGTACTTC. V is TRBV19 and J is TRBJ2-5; perhaps TRBD2 as D (6 bases). Trimming removed 6 bases at V and 0 bases at J, with 14 bases between. Germline V gene sequence: CDR1 LNHDA, CDR2 SQIVND (reference sequence). The CDR3 length is 15 residues. Supplemented by reference TRBV19 and TRBJ2-5, the full variable domain reads DGGITQSPKYLFRKEGQNVTLSCEQNLNHDAMYWYRQDPGQGLRLIYYSQIVNDFQKGDIAEGYSVSREKKESFPLTVTSAQKNPTAFYLCASRLAAKHQETQYFGPGTRLLVL.

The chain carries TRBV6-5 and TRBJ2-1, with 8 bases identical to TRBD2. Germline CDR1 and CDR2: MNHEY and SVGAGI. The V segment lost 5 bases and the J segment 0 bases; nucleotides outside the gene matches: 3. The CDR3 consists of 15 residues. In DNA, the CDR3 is TGTGCCAGCAGTAGCGGGGGCCTCTCCTACAATGAGCAGTTCTTC. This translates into CASSSGGLSYNEQFF.

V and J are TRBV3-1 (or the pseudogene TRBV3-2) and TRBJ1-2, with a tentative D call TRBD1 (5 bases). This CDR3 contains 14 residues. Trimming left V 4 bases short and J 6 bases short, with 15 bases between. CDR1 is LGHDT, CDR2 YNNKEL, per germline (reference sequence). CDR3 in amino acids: CASSLVWGGNGYTF. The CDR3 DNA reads TGTGCCAGCAGCCTTGTATGGGGGGGGAATGGCTACACCTTC.

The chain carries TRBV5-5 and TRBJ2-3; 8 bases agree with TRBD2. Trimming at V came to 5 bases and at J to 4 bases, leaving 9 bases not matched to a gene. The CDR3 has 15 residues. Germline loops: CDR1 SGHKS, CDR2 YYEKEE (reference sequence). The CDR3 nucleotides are TGTGCCAGCAGGTCGGGACTAGACGTGGCAGATACGCAGTATTTT. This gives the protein CASRSGLDVADTQYF.

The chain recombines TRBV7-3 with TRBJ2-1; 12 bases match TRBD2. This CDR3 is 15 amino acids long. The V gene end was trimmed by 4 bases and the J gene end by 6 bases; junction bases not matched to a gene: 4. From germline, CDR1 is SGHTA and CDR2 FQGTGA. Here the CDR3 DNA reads TGTGCCAGCAGCTGGCTAGCGGGAGGGCCCAATGAGCAGTTCTTC. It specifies CASSWLAGGPNEQFF.

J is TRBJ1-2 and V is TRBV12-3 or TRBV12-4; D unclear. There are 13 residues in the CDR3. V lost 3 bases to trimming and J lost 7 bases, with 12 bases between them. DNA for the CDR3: TGTGCCAGCAGTTTGGAAAGGAGTGGTGGCTACACCTTC. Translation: CASSLERSGGYTF.

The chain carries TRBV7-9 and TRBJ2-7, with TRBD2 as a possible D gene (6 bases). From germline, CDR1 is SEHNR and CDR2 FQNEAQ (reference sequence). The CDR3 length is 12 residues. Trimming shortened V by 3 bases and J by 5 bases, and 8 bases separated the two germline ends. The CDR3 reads CASSLGLHEQYF. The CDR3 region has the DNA TGTGCCAGCAGCTTGGGACTCCACGAGCAGTACTTC.

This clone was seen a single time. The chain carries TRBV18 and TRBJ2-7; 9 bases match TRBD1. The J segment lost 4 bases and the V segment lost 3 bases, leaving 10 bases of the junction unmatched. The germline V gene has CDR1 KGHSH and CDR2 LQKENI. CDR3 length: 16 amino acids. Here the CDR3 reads CASSPSGTGSRYEQYF. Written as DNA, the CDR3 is TGTGCCAGCTCACCTTCCGGGACAGGGTCAAGGTACGAGCAGTACTTC.

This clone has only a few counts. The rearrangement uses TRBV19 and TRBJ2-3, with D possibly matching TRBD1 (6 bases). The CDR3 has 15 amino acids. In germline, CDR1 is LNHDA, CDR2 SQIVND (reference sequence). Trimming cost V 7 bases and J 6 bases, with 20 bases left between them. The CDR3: CASTTTRQAQDTQYF. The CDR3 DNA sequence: TGTGCCAGTACCACGACCAGACAGGCCCAGGATACGCAGTATTTT.

This chain's CDR3 is CASSYSPSGSDTQYF. In nucleotides, the CDR3 is TGTGCCAGCAGTTACTCGCCCAGCGGGAGTGATACGCAGTATTTT. The rearrangement joins TRBV6-5 to TRBJ2-3; 8 bases line up with TRBD2. The germline gives CDR1 MNHEY, CDR2 SVGAGI. The junction had 5 bases not matched to a gene; V was cut back by 0 bases and J by 6 bases. The CDR3 length is 15 residues.

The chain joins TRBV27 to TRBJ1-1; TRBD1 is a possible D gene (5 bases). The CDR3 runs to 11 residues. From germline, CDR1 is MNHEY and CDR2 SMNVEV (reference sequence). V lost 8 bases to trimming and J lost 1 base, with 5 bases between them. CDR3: CASQGNTEAFF. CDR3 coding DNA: TGTGCCAGCCAGGGGAACACTGAAGCTTTCTTT.

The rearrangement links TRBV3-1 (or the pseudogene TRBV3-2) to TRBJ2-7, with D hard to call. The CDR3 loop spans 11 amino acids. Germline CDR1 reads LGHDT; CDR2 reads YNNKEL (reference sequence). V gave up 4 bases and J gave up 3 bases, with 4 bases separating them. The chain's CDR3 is CASSPSYEQYF. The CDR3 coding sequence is TGTGCCAGCAGCCCCAGCTACGAGCAGTACTTC.

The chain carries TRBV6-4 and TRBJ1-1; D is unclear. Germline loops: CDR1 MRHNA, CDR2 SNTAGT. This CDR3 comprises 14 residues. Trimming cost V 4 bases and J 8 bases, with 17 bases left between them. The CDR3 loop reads CASSVGPGEKEAFF. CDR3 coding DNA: TGTGCCAGCAGTGTAGGTCCCGGAGAAAAGGAAGCTTTCTTT.